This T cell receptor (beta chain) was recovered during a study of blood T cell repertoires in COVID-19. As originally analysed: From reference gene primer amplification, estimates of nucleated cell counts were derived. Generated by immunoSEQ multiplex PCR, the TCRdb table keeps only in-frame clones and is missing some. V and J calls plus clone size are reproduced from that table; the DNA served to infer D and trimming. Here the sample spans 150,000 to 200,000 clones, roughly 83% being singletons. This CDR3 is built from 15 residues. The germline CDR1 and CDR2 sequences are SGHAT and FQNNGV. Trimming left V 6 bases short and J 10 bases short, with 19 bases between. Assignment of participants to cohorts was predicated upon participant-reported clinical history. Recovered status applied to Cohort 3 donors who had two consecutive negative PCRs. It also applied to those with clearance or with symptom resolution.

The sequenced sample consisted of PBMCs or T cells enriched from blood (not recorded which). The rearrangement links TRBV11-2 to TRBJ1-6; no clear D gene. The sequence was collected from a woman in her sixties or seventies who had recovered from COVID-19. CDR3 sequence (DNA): TGTGCCAGCAGGGGAGACGGGGTGTATAGATCACCCCTCCACTTT. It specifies CASRGDGVYRSPLHF.